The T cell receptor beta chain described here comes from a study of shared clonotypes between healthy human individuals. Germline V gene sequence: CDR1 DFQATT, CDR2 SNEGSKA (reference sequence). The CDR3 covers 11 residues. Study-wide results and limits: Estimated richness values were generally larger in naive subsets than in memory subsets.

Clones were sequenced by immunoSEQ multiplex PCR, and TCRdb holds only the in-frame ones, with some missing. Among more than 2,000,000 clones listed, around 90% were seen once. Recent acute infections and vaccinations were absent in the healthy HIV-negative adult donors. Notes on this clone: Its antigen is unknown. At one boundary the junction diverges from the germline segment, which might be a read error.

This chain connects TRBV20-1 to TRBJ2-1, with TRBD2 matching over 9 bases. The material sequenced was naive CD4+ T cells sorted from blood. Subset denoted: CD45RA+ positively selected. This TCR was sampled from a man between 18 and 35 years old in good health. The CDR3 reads CSALGGTSPLF. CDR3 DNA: TGCAGTGCCCTCGGGGGGACTAGCCCCCTCTTC.